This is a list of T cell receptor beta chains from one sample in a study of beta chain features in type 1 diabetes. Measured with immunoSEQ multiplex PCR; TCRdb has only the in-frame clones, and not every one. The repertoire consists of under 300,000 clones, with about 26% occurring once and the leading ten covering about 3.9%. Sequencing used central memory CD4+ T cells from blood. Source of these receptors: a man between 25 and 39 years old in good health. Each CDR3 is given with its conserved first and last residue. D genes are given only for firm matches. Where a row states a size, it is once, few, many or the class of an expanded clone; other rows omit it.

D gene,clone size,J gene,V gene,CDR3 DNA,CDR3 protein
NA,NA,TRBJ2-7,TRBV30,TGTGCCTGGACCCCCCAGGGTCCTGAGAAGCAGTACTTC,CAWTPQGPEKQYF
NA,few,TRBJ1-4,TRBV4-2,TGTGCCAGCAGCCAAGGACAGAGGGACGAAAAACTGTTTTTT,CASSQGQRDEKLFF
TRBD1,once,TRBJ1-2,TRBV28,TGTGCCAGCAGTTTGGGAGGGACAGCATCTAACTATGGCTACACCTTC,CASSLGGTASNYGYTF
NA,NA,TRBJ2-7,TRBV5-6,TGTGCCAGCAGCTTGGGAGGGTACGAGCAGTACTTC,CASSLGGYEQYF
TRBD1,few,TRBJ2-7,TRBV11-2,TGTGCCAGCACCCCGGGACAGAGATCCTACGAGCAGTACTTC,CASTPGQRSYEQYF
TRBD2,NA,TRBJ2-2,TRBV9,TGTGCCAGCAGCTCGACTAGCGGGTTGAACACCGGGGAGCTGTTTTTT,CASSSTSGLNTGELFF
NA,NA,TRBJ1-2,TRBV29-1,TGCAGCGTGTACAGGGACCGAGGCTATGGCTACACCTTC,CSVYRDRGYGYTF
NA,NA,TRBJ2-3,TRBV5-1,TGCGCCAGCAGCTTTGCTCAGGGTGCAGATACGCAGTATTTT,CASSFAQGADTQYF
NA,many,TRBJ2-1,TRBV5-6,TGTGCCAGCAGCTCCTTAGGGAACTACAATGAGCAGTTCTTC,CASSSLGNYNEQFF
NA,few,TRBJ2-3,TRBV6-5,TGTGCCAGCAGCTTGGGCTATCGGGCAGATACGCAGTATTTT,CASSLGYRADTQYF
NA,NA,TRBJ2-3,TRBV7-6,TGTGCCAGCAGCTTAGTTAGCGTAGCGTTCTGCTTGGCGCAGTATTTT,CASSLVSVAFCLAQYF
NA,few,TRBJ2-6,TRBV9,TGCGCCAGCAGCGTAGCTCCAGTCTCTGGGGCCAACGTCCTGACTTTC,CASSVAPVSGANVLTF
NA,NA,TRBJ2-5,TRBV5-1,TGCGCCAGCAGCCCGGGCGGGGGCGGAGGAGAGACCCAGTACTTC,CASSPGGGGGETQYF
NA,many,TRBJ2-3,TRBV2,TGTGCCAGCAGAATAGATACGCAGTATTTT,CASRIDTQYF
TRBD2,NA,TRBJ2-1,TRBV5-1,TGCGCCAGCAGCTGGACTAGCGGGGAGTATCTTTACAATGAGCAGTTCTTC,CASSWTSGEYLYNEQFF
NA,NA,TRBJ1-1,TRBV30,TGTGCCTGGAGTGTACAATATCTCCAGGGCAGAAACACTGAAGCTTTCTTT,CAWSVQYLQGRNTEAFF
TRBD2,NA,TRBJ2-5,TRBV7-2,TGTGCCAGCAGCTTCGGGACTAGCGGGATGGGGGAGACCCAGTACTTC,CASSFGTSGMGETQYF
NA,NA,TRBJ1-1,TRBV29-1,TGCAGCGTTGTCTTGAACACTGAAGCTTTCTTT,CSVVLNTEAFF
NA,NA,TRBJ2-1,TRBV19,TGTGCCAGTAGTACTTTGGGGGGAAGCTCCTACAATGAGCAGTTCTTC,CASSTLGGSSYNEQFF
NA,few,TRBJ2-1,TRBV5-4,TGTGCCAGCAGACCTAGCGTAAGCTACAATGAGCAGTTCTTC,CASRPSVSYNEQFF